Listed here are 28 T cell receptor beta chains from one sample, sequenced in a study of blood T cell repertoires in COVID-19 (dated by TCRdb to 2018 to 2021). Library method: the immunoSEQ multiplex PCR assay. Not all clones reach the TCRdb copy of this immuneACCESS table, which keeps in-frame sequences only. Checked studies attribute under half of the gap to unresolved V genes and leave the rest unexplained. The sample profile shows 120,000 to 150,000 clones; approximately 80% of them were found once. In total, the top ten clones hold approximately 1.8% of the sample. Sequencing input: PBMCs or T cells enriched from blood (not recorded which). The receptors stem from a young woman who had been exposed to COVID-19.

V and J are TRBV29-1 and TRBJ2-3; the match to TRBD2 covers 7 bases. The CDR3 runs 13 residues. Trimming at V came to 0 bases and at J to 4 bases, leaving 1 base not matched to a gene. CDR1 is SQVTM and CDR2 is ANQGSEA in the germline V gene. CDR3: CSVEDGRPDTQYF. The CDR3 DNA reads as TGCAGCGTTGAAGACGGGAGGCCAGATACGCAGTATTTT.

CDR3 protein: CASSQVGTGSTGELFF. The CDR3, as DNA: TGTGCCAGCAGCCAAGTCGGGACAGGTAGTACCGGGGAGCTGTTTTTT. V gene TRBV3-1 (or the pseudogene TRBV3-2) combines with J gene TRBJ2-2, with 8 bases aligning to TRBD1. Germline CDR1 is LGHDT and CDR2 is YNNKEL (reference sequence). Unmatched junction bases numbered 6, after V lost 1 base and J lost 5 bases. CDR3 size: 16 residues.

The chain employs TRBV6-1 and TRBJ1-5, with D uncertain. The CDR3 has 17 residues. The V gene lost 1 base and the J gene lost 0 bases, with 13 bases spanning the gap. Per germline, CDR1 MNHNS and CDR2 SASEGT. The CDR3 DNA follows: TGTGCCAGCAGTGAAGGAGTACTGAGGGATAGCAATCAGCCCCAGCATTTT. Protein: CASSEGVLRDSNQPQHF.

The count of this clone is one. The CDR3 protein is CASRRTTGPGELFF. The CDR3 DNA reads as TGTGCCAGCAGAAGAACTACAGGGCCCGGGGAGCTGTTTTTT. The chain carries TRBV7-3 and TRBJ2-2; tentative D call: TRBD1 (6 bases). Trimming cost V 6 bases and J 6 bases, with 14 bases left between them. There are 14 residues in the CDR3. Germline lookup yields CDR1 SGHTA and CDR2 FQGTGA. The full variable domain, with the rest looked up from reference TRBV7-3 and TRBJ2-2, is GAGVSQTPSNKVTEKGKYVELRCDPISGHTALYWYRQSLGQGPEFLIYFQGTGAADDSGLPNDRFFAVRPEGSVSTLKIQRTERGDSAVYLCASRRTTGPGELFFGEGSRLTVL.

The sample holds a few counts of this clone. The chain couples TRBV5-1 to TRBJ2-3; D gene unclear. CDR3 size: 16 residues. Germline CDR1 and CDR2: SGHRS and YFSETQ. Deletions cut 0 bases from V and 0 bases from J, with 11 bases between. The CDR3 protein is CASSLGAASSTDTQYF. In DNA, the CDR3 is TGCGCCAGCAGCTTGGGTGCGGCCTCTAGCACAGATACGCAGTATTTT.

The V call is TRBV3-1 (or the pseudogene TRBV3-2), the J call TRBJ1-2, with TRBD1 matching 9 bases. V was pared by 4 bases and J by 4 bases, with 7 bases of the junction left unmatched. CDR1 LGHDT and CDR2 YNNKEL come from the germline V gene (reference sequence). The CDR3 is made up of 15 amino acids. CDR3 nucleotides: TGTGCCAGCAGCCTACGACAGGGGGTTGGCTATGGCTACACCTTC. It specifies CASSLRQGVGYGYTF.

The chain uses TRBV9 and TRBJ2-3; 10 bases map to TRBD2. Trimming cost V 3 bases and J 4 bases; bases outside gene matches: 5. Germline V gene data show CDR1 as SGDLS and CDR2 as YYNGEE. The CDR3 loop spans 15 amino acids. CDR3 in amino acids: CASSDGLADSDTQYF. CDR3 nucleotides: TGTGCCAGCAGCGACGGACTAGCGGATTCAGATACGCAGTATTTT.

The CDR3 loop reads CASSFSSGNYGYTF. In DNA, the CDR3 is TGTGCCAGCAGTTTTTCATCAGGGAACTATGGCTACACCTTC. The chain joins TRBV27 to TRBJ1-2, with TRBD1 as a possible D gene (5 bases). The CDR3 spans 14 residues. CDR1 is MNHEY and CDR2 is SMNVEV in the germline V gene (reference sequence). The germline V and J ends were trimmed by 3 bases and 2 bases, with 10 bases remaining between them.

This clone has more than one count but fewer than ten. The rearrangement uses TRBV6-5 and TRBJ1-2; 9 bases are shared with TRBD1. Germline V lookup: CDR1 MNHEY, CDR2 SVGAGI. The V gene end was trimmed by 6 bases and the J gene end by 2 bases; junction bases not matched to a gene: 4. This CDR3 is built from 14 residues. Here the CDR3 DNA reads TGTGCCAGCAGAGCGGGACAGGGCAACTATGGCTACACCTTC. This encodes CASRAGQGNYGYTF.

This rearrangement joins TRBV6-5 to TRBJ2-1, with a possible D match to TRBD2 (6 bases). CDR1 MNHEY and CDR2 SVGAGI come from the germline V gene. CDR3 length: 13 amino acids. V lost 3 bases to trimming and J lost 10 bases, with 13 bases between them. In DNA, the CDR3 is TGTGCCAGCAGTTATTTTAGCGGATGGGAGCAGTTCTTC. Amino acids: CASSYFSGWEQFF.

The chain has TRBV24-1 and TRBJ2-7; 8 nucleotides agree with TRBD1. Per germline, CDR1 KGHDR and CDR2 SFDVKD. The CDR3 loop spans 15 amino acids. V gave up 3 bases and J gave up 5 bases; unmatched junction bases: 8. The CDR3 DNA reads TGTGCCACCAGTGATCCGAGGACAGGGTCCCACGAGCAGTACTTC. It codes for CATSDPRTGSHEQYF.

The gene calls are TRBV19 and TRBJ1-5, with 8 bases that match TRBD1. Germline V gives CDR1 LNHDA, CDR2 SQIVND (reference sequence). V gave up 1 base and J gave up 2 bases; unmatched junction bases: 10. The CDR3 has 18 amino acids. The CDR3 DNA reads as TGTGCCAGTAGTATAGTTGGACAGGGTCGATTTGGCAATCAGCCCCAGCATTTT. Protein: CASSIVGQGRFGNQPQHF.

The V gene is TRBV2, the J gene TRBJ2-5, with TRBD1 matching over 9 bases. This CDR3 region has 13 residues. The germline CDR1 and CDR2 sequences are SNHLY and FYNNEI. The trim removed 9 bases at V and 3 bases at J, leaving 5 bases unmatched. CDR3: CARRGTGKETQYF. CDR3 coding DNA: TGTGCCAGAAGGGGGACAGGGAAAGAGACCCAGTACTTC.

The chain is built from TRBV10-3 and TRBJ2-1; maybe TRBD1 (5 bases). V lost 6 bases and J 9 bases, leaving 18 bases between the germline ends. The germline gives CDR1 ENHRY, CDR2 SYGVKD. The CDR3 has 14 residues. CDR3 sequence reads: CAISSPLTAGEQFF. The CDR3 DNA reads as TGTGCCATCAGCAGTCCATTGACAGCTGGTGAGCAGTTCTTC.

V and J are TRBV28 and TRBJ1-2; no firm D call. The CDR3 is 13 amino acids. Germline lookup yields CDR1 MDHEN and CDR2 SYDVKM. The germline V and J ends were trimmed by 2 bases and 6 bases, with 10 bases remaining between them. CDR3 DNA: TGTGCCAGCAGTTTAGTCAGGCCGGATGGCTACACCTTC. It specifies CASSLVRPDGYTF.

This chain links TRBV5-4 with TRBJ2-3; the D is unclear. Trimming shortened V by 2 bases and J by 3 bases, and 4 bases separated the two germline ends. Germline V gene data show CDR1 as SGHNT and CDR2 as YYREEE (reference sequence). CDR3 length equals 12 residues. CDR3 DNA: TGTGCCAGCAGCTTTCTAACAGATACGCAGTATTTT. It specifies CASSFLTDTQYF.

The chain couples TRBV5-4 to TRBJ1-2; 7 bases agree with TRBD1. The CDR3 has 15 amino acids. V lost 2 bases to trimming and J lost 6 bases; unmatched junction nucleotides: 10. The germline CDR1 and CDR2 sequences are SGHNT and YYREEE (reference sequence). The CDR3 DNA follows: TGTGCCAGCAGCTTTTGGAATACAGGGGCTCATGGCTACACCTTC. Translating it yields CASSFWNTGAHGYTF.

This chain links TRBV28 with TRBJ2-1, with D possibly TRBD1 on 6 matching bases. CDR3 length: 12 residues. Trimming left V 10 bases short and J 1 base short, with 8 bases between. Germline assignment: CDR1 MDHEN and CDR2 SYDVKM. The CDR3 DNA reads as TGTGCCATAGGACAGTCCTACAATGAGCAGTTCTTC. Encoded protein: CAIGQSYNEQFF.

This clone has a handful of counts. In nucleotides, the CDR3 is TGTGCCAGCAGCGTATTGCCGGGGGAGTACTTC. It specifies CASSVLPGEYF. The rearrangement joins TRBV9 to TRBJ2-4; TRBD2 is a possible D gene (6 bases). Germline values: CDR1 SGDLS, CDR2 YYNGEE. CDR3 length: 11 residues. V was clipped by 1 base and J by 14 bases, with 10 bases between them.

J is TRBJ2-7 and V is TRBV7-4; 7 bases map to TRBD2. Germline CDR1 is SGHVT and CDR2 is SQSDAQ. This CDR3 region has 15 residues. V was clipped by 7 bases and J by 1 base; unmatched bases: 10. The CDR3, as DNA: TGTGCCAGCAACTACCCGGGACTACCGTCCTACGAGCAGTACTTC. Its protein product is CASNYPGLPSYEQYF.

This clone was detected only a few times. V usage is TRBV10-1 and J usage is TRBJ2-3, with 11 nucleotides matching TRBD2. J gave up 6 bases and V 8 bases, and 7 bases lay outside the gene matches. Per germline, CDR1 WNHNN and CDR2 SYGVQD (reference sequence). The CDR3 loop spans 14 amino acids. As DNA, the CDR3 is TGCGCCAGCGGGACTAGCGGCCTTGAGGATACGCAGTATTTT. This sequence encodes CASGTSGLEDTQYF.

This sequence joins TRBV3-1 (or the pseudogene TRBV3-2) and TRBJ1-6; 10 nucleotides match TRBD1. The CDR3 covers 17 residues. The germline gives CDR1 LGHDT, CDR2 YNNKEL (reference sequence). The J segment lost 7 bases and the V segment lost 0 bases, leaving 6 bases of the junction unmatched. The CDR3 region has the DNA TGTGCCAGCAGCCAAGAGGCGGGGACAGGGGTAAATTCACCCCTCCACTTT. It codes for CASSQEAGTGVNSPLHF.

This chain joins TRBV18 and TRBJ1-5; 7 nucleotides align to TRBD1. This CDR3 has 14 amino acids. Germline assignment: CDR1 KGHSH and CDR2 LQKENI. The ends lost 4 bases at V and 2 bases at J; junction bases unmatched: 2. For the CDR3, the DNA is TGTGCCAGCTCACTAGACAGGGGCAATCAGCCCCAGCATTTT. As protein: CASSLDRGNQPQHF.

The chain recombines TRBV25-1 with TRBJ2-3; 14 bases match TRBD2. The V and J ends lost 4 bases and 6 bases, in that order; junction bases with no gene match: 6. There are 16 residues in the CDR3. In germline, CDR1 is MGHDK, CDR2 SYGVNS. The CDR3 loop is CASSGGLAGAKDTQYF. The CDR3 nucleotides are TGTGCCAGCAGTGGGGGACTAGCGGGAGCCAAGGATACGCAGTATTTT.

This clone was recorded once. The chain is built from TRBV30 and TRBJ2-1; the D gene is possibly TRBD1 (5 bases). CDR1 GTSNPN and CDR2 SVGIG come from the germline V gene (reference sequence). V lost 0 bases, J lost 7 bases, and 16 bases lay in between. The CDR3 is 15 amino acids. The CDR3 is CAWSVLLAGLNEQFF. CDR3 DNA sequence: TGTGCCTGGAGTGTACTTTTGGCAGGGTTGAATGAGCAGTTCTTC. Filled out from reference TRBV30 and TRBJ2-1, the complete variable domain reads SQTIHQWPATLVQPVGSPLSLECTVEGTSNPNLYWYRQAAGRGLQLLFYSVGIGQISSEVPQNLSASRPQDRQFILSSKKLLLSDSGFYLCAWSVLLAGLNEQFFGPGTRLTVL.

The chain recombines TRBV9 with TRBJ2-5; 11 bases agree with TRBD1. The J segment lost 1 base and the V segment lost 3 bases, leaving 14 bases of the junction unmatched. CDR3 length: 19 amino acids. Germline V lookup: CDR1 SGDLS, CDR2 YYNGEE. CDR3 DNA: TGTGCCAGCAGCGGTCCCGGACAGGGGGCTTTGGGGTTCCAAGAGACCCAGTACTTC. It codes for CASSGPGQGALGFQETQYF. Drawing the rest from reference TRBV9 and TRBJ2-5, the complete variable domain is DSGVTQTPKHLITATGQRVTLRCSPRSGDLSVYWYQQSLDQGLQFLIQYYNGEERAKGNILERFSAQQFPDLHSELNLSSLELGDSALYFCASSGPGQGALGFQETQYFGPGTRLLVL.

The gene calls are TRBV5-4 and TRBJ2-7, with TRBD2 matching over 10 bases. The CDR3 length is 17 residues. V was clipped by 4 bases and J by 0 bases; unmatched bases: 10. Germline V lookup: CDR1 SGHNT, CDR2 YYREEE (reference sequence). The CDR3 DNA reads as TGTGCCAGCAGCCCGAACCCCAGCGGGAGGGTCTCCTACGAGCAGTACTTC. It yields the protein CASSPNPSGRVSYEQYF. Supplemented by reference TRBV5-4 and TRBJ2-7, the full variable domain reads ETGVTQSPTHLIKTRGQQVTLRCSSQSGHNTVSWYQQALGQGPQFIFQYYREEENGRGNFPPRFSGLQFPNYSSELNVNALELDDSALYLCASSPNPSGRVSYEQYFGPGTRLTVT.

In this sample, this clone turned up a few times. The CDR3 nucleotides read TGTGCCAGTAGTATAAGGACTAGCGGGAGCTTCTACGAGCAGTACTTC. Its protein is CASSIRTSGSFYEQYF. This chain joins TRBV19 and TRBJ2-7, with 13 bases lining up with TRBD2. The V and J ends lost 2 bases and 3 bases, in that order; junction bases with no gene match: 4. In germline, CDR1 is LNHDA, CDR2 SQIVND (reference sequence). This CDR3 region has 16 residues.